The next 25 T cell receptor beta chains were all read from a single sample in a study of T cells in localized non-small cell lung cancer. Repertoires were generated with immunoSEQ multiplex PCR, while TCRdb's copy carries only in-frame clones and drops some. The sample lists approximately 29,000 clones, around 80% occurring once. Sequences were derived from peripheral blood, sampled before any cancer treatment. The receptors were gathered from a male donor aged 60 or older with stage II squamous cell lung carcinoma.

Concerning this clone: Sequence at one end of the junction differs from germline and may be a read error. The rearrangement links TRBV5-1 to TRBJ1-1, with D unresolved. The CDR3 contains 15 residues. Germline CDR1 reads SGHRS; CDR2 reads YFSETQ. DNA of the CDR3: TGCGCCAGCCGCGGGTACGAGGGTCCTATAGATGAAACTTTCTTT. This codes for CASRGYEGPIDETFF.

This chain joins TRBV6-1 and TRBJ2-6; D is undetermined. V lost 6 bases, J lost 0 bases, and 9 bases lay in between. There are 15 residues in the CDR3. The germline V gene has CDR1 MNHNS and CDR2 SASEGT. The CDR3 coding sequence is TGTGCCAGCAGAGTACAGAGCTCTGGGGCCAACGTCCTGACTTTC. It translates to CASRVQSSGANVLTF.

The gene calls are TRBV5-1 and TRBJ2-2; D is ambiguous. Trimming took 0 bases from V and 9 from J, leaving 9 bases between them. Germline V gene data show CDR1 as SGHRS and CDR2 as YFSETQ. The CDR3 has 13 amino acids. CDR3 residues: CASSLGPPWELFF. CDR3 coding DNA: TGCGCCAGCAGCTTGGGACCGCCTTGGGAGCTGTTTTTT. Based on the CDR3 plus reference TRBV5-1 and TRBJ2-2, the full variable domain is KAGVTQTPRYLIKTRGQQVTLSCSPISGHRSVSWYQQTPGQGLQFLFEYFSETQRNKGNFPGRFSGRQFSNSRSEMNVSTLELGDSALYLCASSLGPPWELFFGEGSRLTVL.

V is TRBV6-5 and J is TRBJ1-1; 7 bases fit TRBD1. The CDR3 covers 14 residues. Trimming cost V 5 bases and J 0 bases; bases outside gene matches: 3. The germline CDR1 and CDR2 sequences are MNHEY and SVGAGI. CDR3 region: CASSDRVLNTEAFF. For the CDR3, the DNA is TGTGCCAGCAGTGACAGGGTACTGAACACTGAAGCTTTCTTT.

This chain joins TRBV7-9 and TRBJ2-2, with D maybe TRBD1 (6 bases). This CDR3 contains 16 residues. V was shortened by 5 bases and J by 4 bases, with 17 bases between the two germline ends. Germline V CDR1 and CDR2: SEHNR, FQNEAQ (reference sequence). CDR3 bases: TGTGCCAGCAGCCCGCGTTCGGGACACCTCACCGGGGAGCTGTTTTTT. Translated: CASSPRSGHLTGELFF.

V gene TRBV11-2 combines with J gene TRBJ1-2; D may be TRBD1 (5 bases). The V gene lost 1 base and the J gene lost 8 bases, with 11 bases spanning the gap. Germline CDR1 is SGHAT and CDR2 is FQNNGV. This CDR3 contains 13 residues. The CDR3 DNA is TGTGCCAGCAGCTTAGGGGGGGAGTACGGCTACACCTTC. Its translation: CASSLGGEYGYTF.

The V call is TRBV27, the J call TRBJ2-3, with 8 nucleotides matching TRBD2. With 2 bases clipped from V and 6 bases from J, the junction kept 19 bases outside the gene matches. Germline V gene lookup returns CDR1 MNHEY and CDR2 SMNVEV (reference sequence). This CDR3 comprises 19 residues. CDR3 in amino acids: CASSLRMASGSIVRDTQYF. The CDR3 bases are TGTGCCAGCAGTTTACGGATGGCAAGCGGGAGTATTGTTCGGGATACGCAGTATTTT.

This clone is a singleton in its sample. V is TRBV5-1 and J is TRBJ1-3; TRBD1 is a possible D gene (6 bases). The CDR3 consists of 15 residues. Germline V gives CDR1 SGHRS, CDR2 YFSETQ. Between the trimmed V and J ends, which lost 4 bases and 0 bases, there was a span of 11 bases. The CDR3 loop reads CASSPGTSSGNTIYF. As DNA, the CDR3 is TGCGCCAGCAGCCCAGGGACAAGCTCTGGAAACACCATATATTTT.

The sample holds a few counts of this clone. The rearrangement joins TRBV19 to TRBJ1-2, with no clear D. Per the germline V gene, CDR1 is LNHDA and CDR2 is SQIVND (reference sequence). The germline V and J ends were trimmed by 2 bases and 4 bases, with 8 bases remaining between them. This CDR3 contains 13 residues. The CDR3 region is CASSILKSYGYTF. CDR3 nucleotides: TGTGCCAGTAGTATACTAAAGTCCTATGGCTACACCTTC.

The chain links TRBV19 to TRBJ2-7; perhaps TRBD2 as D (7 bases). This CDR3 region has 14 residues. The V gene lost 8 bases and the J gene lost 1 base, with 15 bases spanning the gap. Germline lookup yields CDR1 LNHDA and CDR2 SQIVND (reference sequence). The CDR3 sequence is CASRRRGGSYEQYF. DNA of the CDR3: TGTGCCAGTCGCCGGAGGGGGGGATCCTACGAGCAGTACTTC.

This chain links TRBV19 with TRBJ2-2; D is undetermined. This CDR3 has 13 residues. Trimming left V 1 base short and J 7 bases short, with 7 bases between. Germline V CDR1 and CDR2: LNHDA, SQIVND (reference sequence). The DNA of the CDR3 is TGTGCCAGTAGTATAGGGGCAAACGGGGAGCTGTTTTTT. This sequence encodes CASSIGANGELFF.

DNA of the CDR3: TGTGCCATCCGAGAGGACAGTGAGATAGGGGAAGCTTTCTTT. Its translation is CAIREDSEIGEAFF. This chain joins TRBV10-3 and TRBJ1-1, with D tentatively TRBD1 (6 bases). V lost 8 bases and J 8 bases, leaving 21 bases between the germline ends. The CDR3 has 14 residues. Germline CDR1 and CDR2: ENHRY and SYGVKD.

This clone occurred a few times. The V call is TRBV7-9, the J call TRBJ2-5, with D possibly TRBD2 on 6 matching bases. The CDR3 is 16 residues long. In germline, CDR1 is SEHNR, CDR2 FQNEAQ (reference sequence). The V and J ends lost 2 bases and 3 bases respectively, with 16 bases between them. The CDR3 loop is CASSLRRGDGEETQYF. The CDR3 DNA reads as TGTGCCAGCAGCTTACGGCGGGGAGATGGGGAAGAGACCCAGTACTTC. Full variable domain (missing parts from reference TRBV7-9 and TRBJ2-5): DTGVSQNPRHKITKRGQNVTFRCDPISEHNRLYWYRQTLGQGPEFLTYFQNEAQLEKSRLLSDRFSAERPKGSFSTLEIQRTEQGDSAMYLCASSLRRGDGEETQYFGPGTRLLVL.

V gene TRBV5-1 combines with J gene TRBJ1-1; D gene ambiguous. Looked up from germline, CDR1 is SGHRS and CDR2 is YFSETQ. Between the trimmed V and J ends, which lost 3 bases and 1 base, there was a span of 10 bases. The CDR3 extends over 14 amino acids. CDR3 sequence: CASSSNVENTEAFF. The CDR3 bases are TGCGCCAGCAGCTCCAACGTCGAGAACACTGAAGCTTTCTTT.

The chain is built from TRBV6-1 and TRBJ2-1; D not resolved. The CDR3 is 15 residues long. V was trimmed by 4 bases and J by 4 bases, leaving 14 bases between them. From germline, CDR1 is MNHNS and CDR2 SASEGT. The CDR3 spells CASSVGPASYNEQFF. In DNA form, the CDR3 reads TGTGCCAGCAGTGTAGGGCCCGCTTCTTACAATGAGCAGTTCTTC.

V is TRBV6-1 and J is TRBJ2-7, with 7 bases matching TRBD1. Germline lookup yields CDR1 MNHNS and CDR2 SASEGT. The CDR3 covers 14 residues. V was clipped by 8 bases and J by 7 bases; unmatched bases: 14. The CDR3: CASARTGTLMEQYF. As DNA, the CDR3 is TGTGCCAGCGCCCGGACAGGAACGCTTATGGAGCAGTACTTC.

V gene TRBV6-5 combines with J gene TRBJ2-1, with D hard to call. V shed 5 bases and J shed 5 bases, with 7 bases lying between them. Germline V gene lookup returns CDR1 MNHEY and CDR2 SVGAGI. The CDR3 has 12 amino acids. DNA for the CDR3: TGTGCCAGCAGTGACCCCGACAATGAGCAGTTCTTC. It translates to CASSDPDNEQFF.

The J gene is TRBJ1-4, the V gene TRBV20-1; 8 positions match TRBD1. The CDR3 is 11 amino acids. Germline loops: CDR1 DFQATT, CDR2 SNEGSKA (reference sequence). With V trimmed by 5 bases and J by 12 bases, 5 bases remained unmatched. The CDR3 nucleotides are TGCAGTGCTGCAACAGGGGGTCAACTGTTTTTT. Translated, it gives CSAATGGQLFF.

This clone has a handful of counts. The V gene is TRBV7-9, the J gene TRBJ1-1; D unclear. The CDR3 contains 13 residues. The V gene's germline CDR1 is SEHNR and CDR2 FQNEAQ (reference sequence). V was shortened by 3 bases and J by 2 bases, with 7 bases between the two germline ends. This chain's CDR3 is CASSFMGNTEAFF. CDR3 DNA sequence: TGTGCCAGCAGCTTCATGGGAAACACTGAAGCTTTCTTT.

On this clone: One end of the junction is discordant with germline, which a read error may explain. J is TRBJ1-6 and V is TRBV11-2; unclear D gene. Germline V lookup: CDR1 SGHAT, CDR2 FQNNGV. This CDR3 is built from 14 residues. As DNA, the CDR3 is TGCGCCAGCAGCCAAGAGACGGGAATATACACCCCCCACTTT. Translated: CASSQETGIYTPHF.

This clone was found once. The chain combines TRBV9 with TRBJ2-3; a weak D match, TRBD2 (6 bases). The CDR3 loop spans 16 amino acids. CDR1 and CDR2 from the germline V gene are SGDLS and YYNGEE. The V end was cut by 3 bases, the J end by 5 bases, with 19 bases between. CDR3 sequence reads: CASSATTRAQGDTQYF. The DNA of the CDR3 is TGTGCCAGCAGCGCCACGACTAGGGCACAAGGAGATACGCAGTATTTT.

The gene calls are TRBV29-1 and TRBJ2-5; possibly TRBD2 for D (6 bases). Germline values: CDR1 SQVTM, CDR2 ANQGSEA. This CDR3 spans 14 amino acids. Trimming took off 3 bases at V and 5 bases at J, with 16 bases between the two ends. The CDR3 nucleotides are TGCAGCGTTGATGCGGCCCCTGGGAGGGAGACCCAGTACTTC. This translates into CSVDAAPGRETQYF.

This clone was detected once. V gene TRBV5-6 combines with J gene TRBJ2-7, with a tentative D call TRBD1 (6 bases). The CDR3 is 12 amino acids. Trimming took 3 bases from V and 7 from J, leaving 11 bases between them. Looked up from germline, CDR1 is SGHDT and CDR2 is YYEEEE. Here the CDR3 reads CASSWNRVEQYF. DNA for the CDR3: TGTGCCAGCAGCTGGAACAGGGTTGAGCAGTACTTC.

This chain joins TRBV9 and TRBJ2-1, with TRBD2 identical over 12 bases. The trim removed 4 bases at V and 7 bases at J, leaving 6 bases unmatched. Germline loops: CDR1 SGDLS, CDR2 YYNGEE. The CDR3 is made up of 15 amino acids. DNA for the CDR3: TGTGCCAGCAGCCCTTCACTAGCGGGGGGTAATGAGCAGTTCTTC. It translates to CASSPSLAGGNEQFF. The full variable domain, with the rest looked up from reference TRBV9 and TRBJ2-1, is DSGVTQTPKHLITATGQRVTLRCSPRSGDLSVYWYQQSLDQGLQFLIQYYNGEERAKGNILERFSAQQFPDLHSELNLSSLELGDSALYFCASSPSLAGGNEQFFGPGTRLTVL.

The chain is built from TRBV7-6 and TRBJ2-1; the D is unclear. From germline, CDR1 is SGHVS and CDR2 FNYEAQ. Trimming removed 2 bases from V and 8 bases from J, with 13 bases in between. CDR3 length equals 14 residues. The CDR3 loop reads CASSLSLSRDEQFF. Here the CDR3 DNA reads TGTGCCAGCAGCTTATCACTAAGTCGGGATGAGCAGTTCTTC.